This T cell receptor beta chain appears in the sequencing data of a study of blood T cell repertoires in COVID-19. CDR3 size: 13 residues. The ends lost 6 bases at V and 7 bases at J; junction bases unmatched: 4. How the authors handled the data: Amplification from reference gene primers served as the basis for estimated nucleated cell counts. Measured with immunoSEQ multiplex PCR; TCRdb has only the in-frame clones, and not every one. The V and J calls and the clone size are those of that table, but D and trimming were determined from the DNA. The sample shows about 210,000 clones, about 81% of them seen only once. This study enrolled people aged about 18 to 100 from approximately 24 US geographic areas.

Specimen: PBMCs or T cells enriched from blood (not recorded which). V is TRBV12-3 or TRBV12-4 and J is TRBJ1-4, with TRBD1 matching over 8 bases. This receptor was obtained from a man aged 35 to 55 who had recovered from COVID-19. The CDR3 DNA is TGTGCCAGCAGCCGACAGGGGAGTGAAAAACTGTTTTTT. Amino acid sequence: CASSRQGSEKLFF.